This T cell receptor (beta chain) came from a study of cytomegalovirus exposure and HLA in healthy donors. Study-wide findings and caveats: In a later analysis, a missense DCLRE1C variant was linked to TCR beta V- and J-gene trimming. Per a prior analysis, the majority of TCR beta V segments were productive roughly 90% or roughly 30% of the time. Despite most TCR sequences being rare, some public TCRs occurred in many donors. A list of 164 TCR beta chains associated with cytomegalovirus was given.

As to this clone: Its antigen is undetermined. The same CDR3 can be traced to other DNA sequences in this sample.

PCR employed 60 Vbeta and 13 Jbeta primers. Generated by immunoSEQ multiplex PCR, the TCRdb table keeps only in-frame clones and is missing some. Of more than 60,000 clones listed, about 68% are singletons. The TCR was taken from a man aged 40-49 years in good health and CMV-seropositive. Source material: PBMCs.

The CDR3 bases are TGTGCCTGGAGTGTAACGGGAGGAAGCGAGCAGTACTTC. This codes for CAWSVTGGSEQYF. The chain has TRBV30 and TRBJ2-7, with 7 positions matching TRBD2. With V trimmed by 0 bases and J by 6 bases, 5 bases remained unmatched. CDR1 and CDR2 (germline): GTSNPN, SVGIG (reference sequence). The CDR3 is 13 amino acids.